Listed below are T cell receptor beta chains from one sample, sequenced in a study of blood T cell repertoires in COVID-19. The method was immunoSEQ multiplex PCR; TCRdb's version includes in-frame clones alone and lacks a portion of them. Counted here are 200,000 to 250,000 clones, roughly four fifths occurring once; the ten biggest clones make up 9.5% to 15%. Material for sequencing was peripheral blood. These receptors were taken from a woman between 35 and 50 years old with acute or convalescent COVID-19. CDR3s include the opening cysteine and the closing phenylalanine or tryptophan. D genes are given only for firm matches. The listing skips clone size in some rows; elsewhere it reads once, few, many or a size class.

TRBJ2-1 | - | - | TRBV5-1 | TGCGCCAGCAGCCTGTCAACAGGGTCTTTCTCCTACAATGAGCAGTTCTTC | CASSLSTGSFSYNEQFF
TRBJ2-3 | TRBD1 | - | TRBV15 | TGTGCCACCAGCACTAGACAGGGCCCTAGCACAGATACGCAGTATTTT | CATSTRQGPSTDTQYF
TRBJ2-7 | TRBD2 | - | TRBV5-1 | TGCGCCAGCAGCTCCGGGACTAACTACGAGCAGTACTTC | CASSSGTNYEQYF
TRBJ1-2 | - | - | TRBV7-9 | TGTGCCAGCAGCTCGGCGGACGGACTGGCTCTGGGCGGCTACACCTTC | CASSSADGLALGGYTF
TRBJ2-7 | TRBD2 | - | TRBV2 | TGTGCCAGCAGTGAAGCGGGAGGGGTACGCTACGAGCAGTACTTC | CASSEAGGVRYEQYF
TRBJ2-7 | - | - | TRBV5-6 | TGTGCCAGCAGTGGCAGGCCGTCTCCCGAGCAGTACTTC | CASSGRPSPEQYF
TRBJ2-7 | TRBD2 | - | TRBV29-1 | TGCAGCGCGATGGGAGGGAGCTCCTACGAGCAGTACTTC | CSAMGGSSYEQYF
TRBJ2-7 | TRBD1 | - | TRBV5-6 | TGTGCCAGCAGCTTCGCCGGGACAGGGGGCTACGAGCAGTACTTC | CASSFAGTGGYEQYF
TRBJ2-7 | TRBD1 | - | TRBV28 | TGTGCCAGCAGTTCCAGGGACAGACTCTACGAGCAGTACTTC | CASSSRDRLYEQYF
TRBJ1-4 | - | - | TRBV27 | TGTGCCAGCAGTTTAAGTGAACCCGGTGGAAAACTGTTTTTT | CASSLSEPGGKLFF
TRBJ1-2 | - | - | TRBV13 | TGTGCCAGCAGCTTAGGGCAGAACTATGGCTACACCTTC | CASSLGQNYGYTF
TRBJ1-2 | TRBD1 | many | TRBV2 | TGTGCCAGCAGCGCTAACAGGGGGAATTATGGCTACACCTTC | CASSANRGNYGYTF
TRBJ1-1 | TRBD1 | - | TRBV19 | TGTGCCAGTAAGGACAGGGACACTGAAGCTTTCTTT | CASKDRDTEAFF
TRBJ1-5 | - | - | TRBV6-5 | TGTGCCAGCAGCCCGGCAGGGGATAGCAATCAGCCCCAGCATTTT | CASSPAGDSNQPQHF
TRBJ2-3 | - | - | TRBV6-5 | TGTGCCAGCAGCTGGCGCCGGAGTTCAGATACGCAGTATTTT | CASSWRRSSDTQYF
TRBJ1-4 | - | few | TRBV5-8 | TGTGCCAGCAGCTTGGAGGTGAAGCTCCGGGGAGCTAATGAAAAACTGTTTTTT | CASSLEVKLRGANEKLFF
TRBJ2-3 | TRBD1 | - | TRBV9 | TGTGCCAGCAGCCAAGGGGACAGGGGTTATACGGATACGCAGTATTTT | CASSQGDRGYTDTQYF
TRBJ1-2 | - | - | TRBV7-2 | TGTGCCAGCAGCTTTAGTCAGGGCCTGGGTGGCTACACCTTC | CASSFSQGLGGYTF
TRBJ2-4 | - | - | TRBV12-3/TRBV12-4 | TGTGCCAGCGGTGGCCTCCGCAAAAACATTCAGTACTTC | CASGGLRKNIQYF
TRBJ2-3 | - | - | TRBV11-3 | TGTGCCAGCAGCTTAGGCGGAGCCACAGATACGCAGTATTTT | CASSLGGATDTQYF
TRBJ2-7 | TRBD2 | - | TRBV11-2 | TGTGCCAGCAGCTTAGCCGTTCCGGGACTAGCGTACGAGCAGTACTTC | CASSLAVPGLAYEQYF
TRBJ1-1 | - | - | TRBV9 | TGTGCCAGCAGCGTATACAGGGCGATGGGGATTAGGACTGAAGCTTTCTTT | CASSVYRAMGIRTEAFF
TRBJ1-2 | TRBD1 | - | TRBV7-9 | TGTGCCAGCAGCTTAGTGGTGGACAGGGCCTATGGCTACACCTTC | CASSLVVDRAYGYTF
TRBJ1-2 | - | - | TRBV9 | TGTGCCAGCAGCGCGACGAGGGGGAACTATGGCTACACCTTC | CASSATRGNYGYTF
TRBJ2-5 | TRBD1 | - | TRBV5-4 | TGTGCCAGCAGGTCGGGACAGGGGTACGGGGAGACCCAGTACTTC | CASRSGQGYGETQYF
TRBJ2-2 | - | - | TRBV4-3 | TGCGCCAGCAGTCTATGGCGAGGGAGCGGGACAACCGGGGAGCTGTTTTTT | CASSLWRGSGTTGELFF
TRBJ1-5 | - | - | TRBV30 | TGTGCCTGGAATCTCCCCCCAGCAGGGCCCCAGCATTTT | CAWNLPPAGPQHF
TRBJ2-7 | TRBD1 | - | TRBV5-8 | TGTGCCAGCAGCTTAGGATTACAGGGGGCCTACGAGCAGTACTTC | CASSLGLQGAYEQYF